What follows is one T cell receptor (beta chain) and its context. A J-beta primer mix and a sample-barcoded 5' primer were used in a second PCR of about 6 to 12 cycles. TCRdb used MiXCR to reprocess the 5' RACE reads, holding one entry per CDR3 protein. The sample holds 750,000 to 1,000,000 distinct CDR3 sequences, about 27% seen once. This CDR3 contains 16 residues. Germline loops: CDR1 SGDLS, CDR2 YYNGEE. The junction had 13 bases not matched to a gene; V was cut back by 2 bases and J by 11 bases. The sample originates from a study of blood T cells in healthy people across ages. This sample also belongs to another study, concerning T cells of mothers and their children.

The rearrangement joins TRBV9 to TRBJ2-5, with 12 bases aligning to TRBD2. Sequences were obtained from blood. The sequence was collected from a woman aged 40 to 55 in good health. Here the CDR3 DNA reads TGTGCCAGCAGCGTCGGAACTAGCGGGGGGTACAATGAGCAGTACTTC. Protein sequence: CASSVGTSGGYNEQYF.